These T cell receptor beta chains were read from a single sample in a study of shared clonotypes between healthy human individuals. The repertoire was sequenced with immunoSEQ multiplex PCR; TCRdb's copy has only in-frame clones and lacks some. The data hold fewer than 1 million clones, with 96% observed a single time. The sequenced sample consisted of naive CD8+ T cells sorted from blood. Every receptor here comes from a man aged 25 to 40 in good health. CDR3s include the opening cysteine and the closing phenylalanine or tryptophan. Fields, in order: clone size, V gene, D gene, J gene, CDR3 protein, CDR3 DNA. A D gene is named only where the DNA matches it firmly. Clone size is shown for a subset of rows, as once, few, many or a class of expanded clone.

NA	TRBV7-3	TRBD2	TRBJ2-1	CASSLDGTSGAYNEQFF	TGTGCCAGCAGCTTAGATGGTACTAGCGGTGCCTACAATGAGCAGTTCTTC
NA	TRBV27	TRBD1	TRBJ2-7	CASSLSGTGGYEQYF	TGTGCCAGCAGTTTAAGCGGGACAGGGGGCTACGAGCAGTACTTC
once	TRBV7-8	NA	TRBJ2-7	CASSNGPGDEQYF	TGTGCCAGCAGCAATGGACCAGGGGACGAGCAGTACTTC
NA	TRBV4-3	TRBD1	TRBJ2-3	CASSQGQGRDTQYF	TGCGCCAGCAGCCAAGGACAGGGGCGAGATACGCAGTATTTT
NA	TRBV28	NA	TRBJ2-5	CASSLGAIQTQYF	TGTGCCAGCAGTTTAGGGGCCATCCAGACCCAGTACTTC
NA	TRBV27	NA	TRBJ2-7	CASSLGGRPYEQYF	TGTGCCAGCAGTTTAGGGGGCCGTCCCTACGAGCAGTACTTC
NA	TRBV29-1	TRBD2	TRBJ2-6	CSVLAGYGANVLTF	TGCAGCGTTCTAGCGGGATATGGGGCCAACGTCCTGACTTTC
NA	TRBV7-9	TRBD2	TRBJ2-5	CASSPGTSGSYERETQYF	TGTGCCAGCAGCCCCGGGACTAGCGGGAGCTACGAGCGAGAGACCCAGTACTTC
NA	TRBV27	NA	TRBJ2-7	CASSPRLQGKTYEQYF	TGTGCCAGCAGTCCCCGCCTTCAGGGAAAAACCTACGAGCAGTACTTC
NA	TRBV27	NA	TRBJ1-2	CASSLTGDGYTF	TGTGCCAGCAGTTTGACTGGGGACGGCTACACCTTC
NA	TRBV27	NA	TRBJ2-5	CASSSFRGSETQYF	TGTGCCAGCAGTTCCTTCAGGGGTTCAGAGACCCAGTACTTC